This T cell receptor beta chain was sequenced during a study of cytomegalovirus exposure and HLA in healthy donors. With regard to this clone: The antigen is not known.

The PCR had 60 Vbeta and 13 Jbeta primers. Libraries were prepared by immunoSEQ multiplex PCR; TCRdb keeps only in-frame clonotypes and omits some of them. The table lists approximately 50,000 clones, less than 85% of them singletons. Among the donors, all were healthy bone marrow donors. Study-wide results and limits: Later analysis identified a missense DCLRE1C variant that was linked to TCR beta V- and J-gene trimming. Earlier findings revealed that most TCR beta V segments proved productive either about 87% or about 30% of the time.

The CDR3 runs 13 residues. Deletions cut 4 bases from V and 0 bases from J, with 6 bases between. Germline loops: CDR1 SGHVS, CDR2 FQNEAQ. The sample taken for sequencing was PBMCs. The genes are TRBV7-8 and TRBJ1-1; weak D call: TRBD1 (6 bases). This TCR came from a man aged 30 to 39 in good health and CMV-seropositive. CDR3 sequence (DNA): TGTGCCAGCAGCTGGACAGTGAACACTGAAGCTTTCTTT. This translates into CASSWTVNTEAFF.